This T cell receptor (beta chain) was captured in a study of early T cells in non-severe SARS-CoV-2 infection (dated by TCRdb to 2020 to 2022). General notes on the study: TCR sequencing used bulk RNA from unsorted whole blood, so alpha and beta chains could not be paired.

The method was 5' RACE. Instrument used: NextSeq 500. Unique molecular identifiers were attached to individual cDNA molecules in the TCR library protocol so that sequencing error and PCR bias could be corrected. Sequencing covered both TCR alpha and beta chains, and within each sample the abundances of alpha and beta sequences were tightly co-correlated. Per the original workflow: Decombinator V4 was used to annotate TCR sequences for V gene, J gene and CDR3. TCRs were defined as expanded if a significant change between any two time points was detected under a Poisson model with p below 0.0001. TCR abundances were normalised to the total number of TCRs sequenced per sample and were expressed as counts per million. MAIT TCRs were defined by TRAV1-2 paired with TRAJ12, TRAJ20 or TRAJ33, and iNKT TCRs by TRAV10 paired with TRAJ18. VDJdb, accessed 1 November 2021, was searched for CMV, EBV and SARS-CoV-2 annotated TCRs, with TCRs annotated for multiple antigens excluded. The public reads were quality trimmed at Q25 with fastp and then assembled into clones with MiXCR by TCRdb, keeping productive beta chains. Each entry is one CDR3 protein sequence, shown with its most common DNA and genes. The V and J calls, along with clone size, are taken from TCRdb and not from the paper's own processing. In this sample the table shows roughly 38,000 distinct CDR3 sequences, about 5.6% of which occur a single time. The ten largest clonotypes hold 7.6% of the sample.

A case-control design nested within a healthcare worker cohort in London, UK, was used, with weekly nasopharyngeal swab PCR tests and blood sampling performed. Healthcare workers were recruited during the week of the UK lockdown, between 23 and 31 March 2020, and followed weekly for up to 16 weeks. CDR1 and CDR2 are read off the germline V gene as SGHRS and YFSETQ. Trimming at the junction amounts to 4 bases on V and 0 bases on J, and the germline ends lie 14 bases apart. The CDR3 sequence holds 16 residues, the cysteine and phenylalanine included. Of all the DNA, just the CDR3 is kept, 48 bases in frame from base 1. Broad study findings and their caveats: Matching against VDJdb was skewed toward anti-spike CD8 responses, likely underestimated virus-specific expansions, and missed private and CD4 specificities.

This clonotype was picked up many times. It lacks a known antigen. No clone much larger than this one lies a single base away; base qualities are absent. This sequence uses TRBV5-1 and TRBJ1-5, with a tentative D gene TRBD1 over 6 matching bases. This TCR was sampled from an adult who was a healthcare worker with PCR-confirmed SARS-CoV-2 infection or an uninfected control (not recorded which). Sequencing was performed on whole blood. For the CDR3, the sequence is CASSAGEPNSNQPQHF. The sequenced DNA is TGCGCCAGCAGCGCAGGGGAACCGAATAGCAATCAGCCCCAGCATTTT.